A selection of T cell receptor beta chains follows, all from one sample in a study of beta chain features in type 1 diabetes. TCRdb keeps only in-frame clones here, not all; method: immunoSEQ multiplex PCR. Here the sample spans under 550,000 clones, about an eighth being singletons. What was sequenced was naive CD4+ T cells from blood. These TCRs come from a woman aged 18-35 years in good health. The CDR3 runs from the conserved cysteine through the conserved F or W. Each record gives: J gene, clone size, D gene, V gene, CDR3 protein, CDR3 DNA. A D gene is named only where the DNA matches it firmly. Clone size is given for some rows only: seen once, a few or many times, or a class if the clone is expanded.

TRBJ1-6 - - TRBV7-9 CASSFVRTREKNSPLHF TGTGCCAGCAGCTTTGTCAGAACCCGAGAGAAAAATTCACCCCTCCACTTT
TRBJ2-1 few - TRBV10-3 CAISASGIIANNEQFF TGTGCCATCAGTGCCTCCGGGATCATTGCTAACAATGAGCAGTTCTTC
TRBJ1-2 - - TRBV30 CAWSLGWGYTF TGTGCCTGGAGTTTAGGGTGGGGCTACACCTTC
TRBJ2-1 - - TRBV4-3 CASSRSGGSGEQFF TGCGCCAGCAGCCGGTCGGGGGGCTCGGGTGAGCAGTTCTTC
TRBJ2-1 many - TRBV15 CATSRATYNEQFF TGTGCCACCAGCAGAGCAACCTACAATGAGCAGTTCTTC
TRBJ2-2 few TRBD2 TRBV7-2 CASSPPGLAGGAGELFF TGTGCCAGCAGCCCCCCGGGACTAGCGGGAGGAGCCGGGGAGCTGTTTTTT
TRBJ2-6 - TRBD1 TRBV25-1 CASSLEGASLGANVLTF TGTGCCAGCAGCCTCGAGGGGGCCTCTCTGGGGGCCAACGTCCTGACTTTC
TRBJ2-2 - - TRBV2 CASTSDSGELFF TGTGCCAGCACCTCGGACAGCGGGGAGCTGTTTTTT
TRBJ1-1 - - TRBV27 CASSKLRGTQNTEAFF TGTGCCAGCAGTAAACTCAGGGGCACCCAAAACACTGAAGCTTTCTTT
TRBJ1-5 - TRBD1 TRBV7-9 CASSLARGQGSMYPQHF TGTGCCAGCAGCTTAGCGCGCGGACAGGGAAGTATGTACCCCCAGCATTTT
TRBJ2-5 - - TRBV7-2 CASSLYRETQYF TGTGCCAGCAGCTTATATAGGGAGACCCAGTACTTC
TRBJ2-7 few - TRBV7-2 CASSLDRHYEQYF TGTGCCAGCAGCTTAGACAGGCACTACGAGCAGTACTTC
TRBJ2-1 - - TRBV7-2 CASSLAWETVQFF TGTGCCAGCAGCTTAGCATGGGAGACGGTGCAGTTCTTC
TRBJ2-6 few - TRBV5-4 CASSLWGLVLTF TGTGCCAGCAGCTTGTGGGGGCTAGTCCTGACTTTC
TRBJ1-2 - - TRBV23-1 CASSQPTNF TGCGCCAGCAGTCAACCTACCAACTTC
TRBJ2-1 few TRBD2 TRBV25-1 CASSEAGTSGINNEQFF TGTGCCAGCAGTGAAGCCGGGACTAGCGGGATCAACAATGAGCAGTTCTTC
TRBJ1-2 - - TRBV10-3 CAISVGQEYGYTF TGTGCCATCAGTGTCGGCCAGGAATATGGCTACACCTTC
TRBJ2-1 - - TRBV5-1 CASSFELARGNEQFF TGCGCCAGCAGCTTTGAACTAGCTCGTGGCAATGAGCAGTTCTTC
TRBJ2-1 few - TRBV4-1 CASSQDPFRWNEQFF TGCGCCAGCAGCCAAGATCCCTTTAGGTGGAATGAGCAGTTCTTC
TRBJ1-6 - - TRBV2 CASRAGTHNSPLHF TGTGCCAGCAGAGCCGGGACTCATAATTCACCCCTCCACTTT
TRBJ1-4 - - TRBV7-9 CASSLVGPNEKLFF TGTGCCAGCAGCTTAGTGGGACCTAATGAAAAACTGTTTTTT
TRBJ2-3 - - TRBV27 CASSLGGTDTQYF TGTGCCAGCAGTTTGGGCGGCACAGATACGCAGTATTTT
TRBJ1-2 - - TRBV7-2 CASSSLGTAGYGYTF TGTGCCAGCAGCTCACTTGGGACTGCCGGCTATGGCTACACCTTC
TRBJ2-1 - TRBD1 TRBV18 CASSPRTGNYNEQFF TGTGCCAGCTCACCGAGGACAGGGAATTACAATGAGCAGTTCTTC
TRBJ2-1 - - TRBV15 CATSSFRTNEQFF TGTGCCACCAGCAGTTTTAGGACCAATGAGCAGTTCTTC
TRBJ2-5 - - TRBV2 CASSEDYRETQYF TGTGCCAGCAGTGAAGATTACAGGGAGACCCAGTACTTC
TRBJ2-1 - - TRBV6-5 CASSWGRSNNEQFF TGTGCCAGCAGTTGGGGGCGGTCCAACAATGAGCAGTTCTTC
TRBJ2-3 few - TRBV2 CASSETGDTQYF TGTGCCAGCAGTGAAACGGGGGATACGCAGTATTTT
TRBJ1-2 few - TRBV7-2 CASSLRRLYGYTF TGTGCCAGCAGCTTACGGCGGCTTTATGGCTACACCTTC
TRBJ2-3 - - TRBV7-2 CASSLGGRKRVDTQYF TGTGCCAGCAGCTTAGGGGGCAGGAAGCGGGTAGATACGCAGTATTTT
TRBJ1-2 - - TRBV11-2 CASSPGSGRKLNYGYTF TGTGCCAGCAGCCCCGGCTCGGGACGGAAACTTAACTATGGCTACACCTTC
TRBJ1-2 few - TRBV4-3 CASSQGAGFRYGYTF TGCGCCAGCAGCCAAGGGGCAGGGTTTCGCTATGGCTACACCTTC
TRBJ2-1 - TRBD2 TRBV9 CASSLAGYNEQFF TGTGCCAGCAGCTTAGCGGGGTACAATGAGCAGTTCTTC
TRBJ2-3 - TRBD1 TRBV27 CASTSGTGLGTQYF TGTGCCAGCACTTCCGGGACAGGGCTCGGCACGCAGTATTTT
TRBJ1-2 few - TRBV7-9 CASSLGAGSANTF TGTGCCAGCAGCTTAGGGGCAGGGAGCGCCAACACCTTC
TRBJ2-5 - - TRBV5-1 CASSWGTAQETQYF TGCGCCAGCAGCTGGGGTACCGCCCAAGAGACCCAGTACTTC
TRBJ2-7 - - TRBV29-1 CSVGFRGRGDEQYF TGCAGCGTTGGGTTTCGGGGGCGAGGGGACGAGCAGTACTTC
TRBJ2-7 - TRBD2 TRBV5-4 CASRYSGSYEQYF TGTGCCAGCAGGTATAGCGGGAGCTACGAGCAGTACTTC
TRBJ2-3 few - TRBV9 CASSVSSGSTDTQYF TGTGCCAGCAGCGTATCCAGCGGCAGCACAGATACGCAGTATTTT
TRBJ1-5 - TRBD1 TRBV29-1 CSVARGGSNQPQHF TGCAGCGTGGCTAGAGGGGGCTCAAATCAGCCCCAGCATTTT